These T cell receptor beta chains were read from a single sample in a study of blood T cell repertoires in COVID-19. Clones were sequenced by immunoSEQ multiplex PCR, and TCRdb holds only the in-frame ones, with some missing. The sample holds roughly 300,000 clones, around 88% seen once. The sequenced sample was peripheral blood. The receptors here all came from a woman between 50 and 59 years old with acute or convalescent COVID-19. CDR3s leave out the opening cysteine and the closing phenylalanine or tryptophan. Fields, in order: V gene, J gene, CDR3 protein.

>TRBV6-1|TRBJ1-6
ASSDAGSPLH
>TRBV7-9|TRBJ2-7
ASSLARGFYEQY
>TRBV15|TRBJ1-4
ATSRAGGAFEKLF
>TRBV29-1|TRBJ2-6
SVRQGSTGANVLT
>TRBV5-1|TRBJ2-7
ASTRQGTYEQY
>TRBV15|TRBJ2-5
ATSRDGTGSPETQY
>TRBV27|TRBJ2-7
ASSLVPRGSYEQY
>TRBV28|TRBJ2-7
ASSSHRSWTESSYEQY
>TRBV6-5|TRBJ1-3
ASSYSPRAGNTIY
>TRBV29-1|TRBJ1-1
SAGQLNTEAF
>TRBV7-9|TRBJ1-1
ASSLGGDRVNTEAF
>TRBV5-1|TRBJ1-3
ASSFLAGNSGNTIY
>TRBV9|TRBJ2-7
ASSPSGSGSYEQY
>TRBV6-6|TRBJ2-7
ASSIDRGLNYEQY
>TRBV10-3|TRBJ2-7
AISPGSGDSYEQY
>TRBV7-8|TRBJ2-2
ASSGLAGEVGELF
>TRBV6-4|TRBJ1-2
ASSPTYRVYGYT
>TRBV27|TRBJ2-1
ASRGAQGASYNEQF
>TRBV18|TRBJ2-1
ASSELAGVVNEQF
>TRBV2|TRBJ2-5
ASSEIGTGGRETQY
>TRBV9|TRBJ1-3
ASSLTTGAGNTIY
>TRBV7-9|TRBJ2-5
ASSLRRETQY
>TRBV28|TRBJ1-4
ASLTGGVRDNEKLF
>TRBV3-1/TRBV3-2|TRBJ2-3
ASSQDWAPDTQY
>TRBV10-3|TRBJ2-1
AIGEDRDTIEQF
>TRBV4-2|TRBJ1-4
ASSQDTYRTNEKLF
>TRBV6-1|TRBJ2-7
ASSEMDRAYEQY
>TRBV3-1/TRBV3-2|TRBJ2-3
ASNRGSGLSTDTQY
>TRBV10-1|TRBJ2-7
ASSESGTSGGYEQY
>TRBV5-1|TRBJ2-7
ASSFPGQGNKQY
>TRBV5-1|TRBJ2-3
ASRLAGSTDTQY
>TRBV5-1|TRBJ1-3
ASSLEATGGYTIY
>TRBV6-5|TRBJ1-5
ASSRALGQPQH
>TRBV11-3|TRBJ2-7
ASSLGGNSYEQY
>TRBV5-1|TRBJ2-3
ASSVIGAGGGDTQY
>TRBV24-1|TRBJ1-1
ATSGPGQGFSTEAF
>TRBV4-1|TRBJ1-2
ASSAPGTGSYRGT
>TRBV5-1|TRBJ2-1
ASSSQGAWDEQF
>TRBV9|TRBJ2-7
ASSPGGVEQY
>TRBV9|TRBJ2-7
ASSVSQGHYEQY
>TRBV2|TRBJ1-1
ASSAYTEAF
>TRBV7-2|TRBJ1-5
ASSLTGGGNQPQH
>TRBV4-1|TRBJ2-7
ASSQDPLAGVYEQY
>TRBV5-1|TRBJ1-2
ASSLGPGYGYT
>TRBV12-3/TRBV12-4|TRBJ2-7
ASSFLGEAEQY
>TRBV27|TRBJ2-3
ASSLPGVADTQY
>TRBV2|TRBJ2-7
ASMPDSLEQY
>TRBV5-1|TRBJ2-2
ASSLRGRTGELF
>TRBV28|TRBJ1-1
ASSLVQEAF
>TRBV19|TRBJ1-4
ASSSEGRWLF
>TRBV4-1|TRBJ2-7
ASSNSRDRYEQY